A single T cell receptor beta chain is shown here with its context. Its target is not known. Sequenced by immunoSEQ multiplex PCR; TCRdb stores in-frame clones only, minus some. The sample records 25,000 or so clones, less than 75% being singletons. These data come from a study of vaccination effects on CD4 cells after COVID-19. Antigen-specific CD4+ T cells expanded by the ViraFEST assay with viral peptide pools were then sequenced. Culture proceeded for approximately 10 days, and CD4+ T cells were then isolated. Each participant received a vaccine that was either BNT162b2 or mRNA-1273, given as two doses. Both day 3 and day 7 saw half the medium replaced with IL-2 medium. CDR1 and CDR2 from the germline V gene are DFQATT and SNEGSKA (reference sequence). CDR3 length: 19 residues. V lost 3 bases and J lost 0, with 26 bases in between.

Sequences were derived from CD4+ T cells from PBMCs cultured with SARS-CoV-2 spike peptides, sampled after COVID-19 vaccination. The chain has TRBV20-1 and TRBJ1-1; D not certain. The clonotype originates from a human donor who received a COVID-19 vaccine. CDR3 nucleotide sequence: TGCAGTGCTAGTTACAGTCGCACCCAAGGAAGAAGAATGAACACTGAAGCTTTCTTT. This codes for CSASYSRTQGRRMNTEAFF.